The clone carrying this TCR beta chain was counted only a few times. Its antigen is as yet unknown. TCRdb reanalysed the reads using MiXCR and keeps one entry per CDR3 protein. The sample carries over 150,000 distinct CDR3 sequences, about 18% recorded once. The data were obtained in a study of T cell repertoires in cytomegalovirus infection. About the study: It can be stated that public TCR beta signatures indicated CMV infection as well as a matching HLA type. Study-wide results and limits: Cumulative frequency (of public TCR beta family members) identified carriers of CMV plus the relevant HLA. The response measured ex vivo was dominated by TCR beta clonotypes (HLA-C-restricted and CMV-specific).

This CDR3 region has 14 residues. Germline V CDR1 and CDR2: KGHDR, SFDVKD. The V gene lost 4 bases and the J gene lost 5 bases, with 11 bases spanning the gap. The receptor was isolated from a human donor in good health (CMV status not recorded). Some clones in this sample may be carry-over from other donors' samples. Sequenced input: CD8+ T cells from PBMCs. This chain connects TRBV24-1 to TRBJ2-1; D perhaps matches TRBD1 (6 bases). CDR3 loop: CATSDPDSNNEQFF. CDR3 coding DNA: TGTGCCACCAGTGACCCGGACAGTAACAATGAGCAGTTCTTC.